This T cell receptor (beta chain) was identified in a study of T-cell memory formation after mild COVID-19 (dated by TCRdb to the early 2020s). Looking at the study overall: TCR sequence clusters from the two donors were largely donor specific. T-cell clones expanding and contracting after mild COVID-19 in two donors were tracked by longitudinal TCRalpha and TCRbeta repertoire sequencing. Two young, previously healthy adult volunteers, one female and one male, were included in the cohort. Beyond this particular receptor, the publication reports: Contracting CD4+ clones appeared mostly in the CM and EM memory subsets, whereas CD8+ clones were enriched in EMRA. The second-wave clones that peaked on day 37 were not confirmed to be SARS-CoV-2 specific. Only two mild cases were covered in the study, and larger cohorts including severe cases with pre-infection samples were considered necessary. Balanced CD4/CD8 phenotypes were observed for clones contracting from day 15 to 85, whereas a bias towards CD4+ was observed for a second wave of clones expanding from day 15 to 37. Some responding clones were detected in pre-infection memory, which suggested that pre-existing cross-reactive memory T cells had joined the SARS-CoV-2 response.

Ficoll-Paque density gradient centrifugation was used to isolate PBMCs. Based on the germline V gene, the CDR1 and CDR2 sequences are MDHEN and SYDVKM. Taken from cysteine to phenylalanine, the CDR3 has 14 residues. Only CDR3 DNA remains: 42 bases, in frame from the first base. V was cut back by 3 bases and J by 6 bases, leaving a gap of 11 bases between them. About this clonotype itself: Its antigen target is currently unknown. One base away there is no much larger clone; base qualities are not given.

The data were produced on an Illumina NovaSeq 6000. Using 5'RACE with constant-segment primers, TCRalpha and TCRbeta cDNA libraries were constructed, with sample barcodes and unique molecular identifiers added in the process. RNA was extracted from every sample with Trizol reagent. Library amplification was performed in two PCR steps, and a second sample barcode and Illumina TruSeq adapters were introduced in the second step. Sequencing of libraries was performed on an Illumina NovaSeq with 2 x 150 bp paired-end reads. The study's own analysis went as follows. Demultiplexing of reads and collapsing into UMI-guided consensus sequences were performed with migec v1.2.7. With mixcr v2.1.11, UMI consensuses were aligned to TRA and TRB V and J templates and assembled into clonotypes. A clonotype was counted as expanded or contracted only if both edgeR and NoisET called the change significant, with noise models trained on biological replicates. For edgeR calls, the thresholds were a false discovery rate-adjusted p below 0.01 and a log2 fold-change of 1. PCA with hierarchical clustering of max-normalized trajectories of the 1000 most abundant clonotypes was used as exploratory dynamics analysis. Each responding clone was given a CD4 or CD8 phenotype based on the CD4+ and CD8+ repertoires, which had been sequenced separately. TCRdb cleaned the public reads at Q25 with fastp, built clones with MiXCR and kept in-frame beta chains. Every entry covers one CDR3 protein and lists the most common genes and DNA from its rows. For this entry, the V and J calls and clone size follow TCRdb and not the study's own pipeline. The sample includes about 350,000 distinct CDR3 sequences, with approximately 13% observed a single time. The ten largest account for 22% of the sample.

The receptor's source is a man younger than 35 who had mild COVID-19 (a few samples of this study predate the infection). The sample titles of this study are shuffled in the database, so cell type and time point are left out; the donor was told from shared clones. The rearrangement combines TRBV28 with TRBJ2-2, with a tentative D call of TRBD1 or TRBD2, each matching 5 bases. Sequencing was performed on PBMCs or a T cell subset sorted from them (not recorded which). The nucleotide sequence is TGTGCCAGCAGTTTCACGGGGACGGCCGGGGAGCTGTTTTTT. This encodes CASSFTGTAGELFF. This CDR3, with the reference TRBV28 and TRBJ2-2 proteins standing in past its ends, gives the full variable domain DVKVTQSSRYLVKRTGEKVFLECVQDMDHENMFWYRQDPGLGLRLIYFSYDVKMKEKGDIPEGYSVSREKKERFSLILESASTNQTSMYLCASSFTGTAGELFFGEGSRLTVL.